The rows below give T cell receptor beta chains drawn from one sample of a study of patients and donors after allogeneic stem cell transplantation. TCRdb re-derived calls from the RT-PCR reads in MiXCR, one entry per CDR3 protein. The sample yields 200,000 to 250,000 distinct CDR3 sequences, 13% to 15% seen once. The sample consisted of blood, either unsorted or a sorted T cell fraction (not recorded which). The receptor set was obtained from a human donor who was either an allogeneic HSCT recipient or a stem cell or donor lymphocyte infusion donor (not recorded which). It is not recorded whose cells these are; they may come from a transplant donor. Both conserved end residues are part of each CDR3. Fields, in order: clone size, D gene, V gene, J gene, CDR3 protein, CDR3 DNA. D genes are given only for firm matches. Where a row states a size, it is once, few, many or the class of an expanded clone; other rows omit it.

size: -; D: -; V: TRBV2; J: TRBJ1-5; CDR3: CASSESAGTQPQHF; DNA: TGTGCCAGCAGTGAGTCCGCAGGGACCCAGCCCCAGCATTTT
size: -; D: TRBD1; V: TRBV12-3/TRBV12-4; J: TRBJ2-3; CDR3: CASSLAKQGGGDTQYF; DNA: TGTGCCAGCAGTTTAGCGAAACAGGGGGGAGGAGATACGCAGTATTTT
size: few; D: TRBD1; V: TRBV20-1; J: TRBJ1-5; CDR3: CSARGQGTNQPQHF; DNA: TGCAGTGCTAGAGGACAGGGGACCAATCAGCCCCAGCATTTT
size: many; D: TRBD1; V: TRBV6-2/TRBV6-3; J: TRBJ1-5; CDR3: CASSSGGSNQPQHF; DNA: TGTGCCAGCAGCTCAGGGGGTAGCAATCAGCCCCAGCATTTT
size: many; D: TRBD1; V: TRBV4-2; J: TRBJ1-1; CDR3: CASSQAGGVEAFF; DNA: TGTGCCAGCAGCCAAGCAGGGGGCGTTGAAGCTTTCTTT
size: few; D: TRBD2; V: TRBV9; J: TRBJ2-1; CDR3: CASSVASGRAVDEQFF; DNA: TGTGCCAGCAGCGTAGCCAGCGGGAGGGCCGTGGATGAGCAGTTCTTC
size: -; D: -; V: TRBV7-3; J: TRBJ2-2; CDR3: CASSSHRTGELFF; DNA: TGTGCCAGCAGCTCCCACAGAACCGGGGAGCTGTTTTTT
size: -; D: -; V: TRBV6-5; J: TRBJ2-3; CDR3: CASSYSNTGMGYF; DNA: TGTGCCAGCAGTTACTCGAATACGGGGATGGGGTATTTT
size: -; D: TRBD2; V: TRBV7-9; J: TRBJ2-3; CDR3: CASSLKGTSGADTQYF; DNA: TGTGCCAGCAGCTTAAAGGGGACTAGCGGGGCAGATACGCAGTATTTT
size: many; D: -; V: TRBV29-1; J: TRBJ1-5; CDR3: CSVESGPGQPQHF; DNA: TGCAGCGTTGAAAGCGGACCGGGGCAGCCCCAGCATTTT